This T cell receptor (beta chain) was recorded in a study of blood T cell repertoires in COVID-19. Study-level background: Samples representing acute and convalescent COVID-19 were sourced from the United States, Italy and Spain.

The table came from immunoSEQ multiplex PCR; TCRdb's copy has only in-frame clones and leaves some out. In the table there are 250,000 to 350,000 clones, roughly 90% of which are singletons. J lost 4 bases, V lost 4 bases, and 8 bases had no gene match. CDR1 and CDR2 from the germline V gene are SGHRS and YFSETQ. There are 15 residues in the CDR3. The chain joins TRBV5-1 to TRBJ2-1; 7 positions match TRBD2. Sequenced: peripheral blood. This receptor was identified in a young man with active or convalescent COVID-19. CDR3 sequence: CASSPGEGAYNEQFF. CDR3 sequence (DNA): TGCGCCAGCAGCCCCGGGGAGGGAGCGTACAATGAGCAGTTCTTC.